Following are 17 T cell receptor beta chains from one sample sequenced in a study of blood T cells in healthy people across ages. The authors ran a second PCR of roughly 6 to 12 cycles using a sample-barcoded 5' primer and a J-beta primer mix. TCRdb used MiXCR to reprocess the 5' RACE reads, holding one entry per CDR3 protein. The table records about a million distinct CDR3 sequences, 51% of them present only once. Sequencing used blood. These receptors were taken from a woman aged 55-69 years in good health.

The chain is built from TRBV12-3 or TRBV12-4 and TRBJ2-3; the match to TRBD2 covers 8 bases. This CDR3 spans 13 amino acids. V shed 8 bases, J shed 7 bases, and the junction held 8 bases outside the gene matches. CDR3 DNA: TGTGCCAGCCACCGAGCGGGAGCGCATACGCAGTATTTT. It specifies CASHRAGAHTQYF.

CDR3: CASSPRRGAYNEQYF. DNA for the CDR3: TGTGCCAGCAGTCCCCGGAGGGGCGCCTACAATGAGCAGTACTTC. The rearrangement links TRBV28 to TRBJ2-1; a weak D match, TRBD2 (6 bases). The J call is doubtful: the DNA matches TRBJ2-7 better. CDR1 is MDHEN, CDR2 SYDVKM, per germline. The CDR3 runs to 15 residues.

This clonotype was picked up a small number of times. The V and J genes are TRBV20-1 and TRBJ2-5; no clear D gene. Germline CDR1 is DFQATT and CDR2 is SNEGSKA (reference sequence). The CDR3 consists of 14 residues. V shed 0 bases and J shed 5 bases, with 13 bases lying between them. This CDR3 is CSARDGSLGETQYF. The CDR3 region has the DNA TGCAGTGCTAGAGACGGGTCCTTGGGTGAGACCCAGTACTTC.

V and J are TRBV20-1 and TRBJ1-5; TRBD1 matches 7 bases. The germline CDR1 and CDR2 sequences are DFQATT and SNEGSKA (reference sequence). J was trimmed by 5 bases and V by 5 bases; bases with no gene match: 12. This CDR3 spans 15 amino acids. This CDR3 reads CSADVGGQIHQPQHF. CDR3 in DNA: TGCAGTGCTGATGTCGGGGGACAGATACATCAGCCCCAGCATTTT.

DNA of the CDR3: TGTGCCAGCAGCTTTGCTAGCGATAAGACCCAGTACTTC. Residues: CASSFASDKTQYF. This chain connects TRBV5-5 to TRBJ2-5; a weak D match, TRBD2 (6 bases). Germline assignment: CDR1 SGHKS and CDR2 YYEKEE (reference sequence). V was pared by 2 bases and J by 6 bases, with 11 bases between. This CDR3 has 13 amino acids. Full variable domain (rest looked up from reference TRBV5-5 and TRBJ2-5): DAGVTQSPTHLIKTRGQQVTLRCSPISGHKSVSWYQQVLGQGPQFIFQYYEKEERGRGNFPDRFSARQFPNYSSELNVNALLLGDSALYLCASSFASDKTQYFGPGTRLLVL.

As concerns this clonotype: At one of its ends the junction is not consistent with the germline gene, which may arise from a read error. CDR3 residues: CASSIETGQGARFHSDQPQHF. The CDR3 coding sequence is TGTGCCAGCAGCATAGAAACCGGACAGGGGGCTCGATTCCATAGCGATCAGCCCCAGCATTTT. The chain uses TRBV7-8 and TRBJ1-5; 11 positions agree with TRBD1. Germline assignment: CDR1 SGHVS and CDR2 FQNEAQ. The CDR3 covers 21 residues.

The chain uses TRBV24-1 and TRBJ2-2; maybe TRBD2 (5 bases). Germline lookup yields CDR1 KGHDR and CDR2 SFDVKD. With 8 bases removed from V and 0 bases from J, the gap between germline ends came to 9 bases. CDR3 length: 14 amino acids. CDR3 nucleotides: TGTGCCACCACTGGGAGCTCGAACACCGGGGAGCTGTTTTTT. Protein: CATTGSSNTGELFF.

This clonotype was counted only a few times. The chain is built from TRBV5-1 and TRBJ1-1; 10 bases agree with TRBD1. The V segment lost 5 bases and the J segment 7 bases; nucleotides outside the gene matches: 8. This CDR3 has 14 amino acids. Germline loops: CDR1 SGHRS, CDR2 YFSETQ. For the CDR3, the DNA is TGCGCCAGCAGACCCGACAGGGGGCGCGTTGAAGCTTTCTTT. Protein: CASRPDRGRVEAFF.

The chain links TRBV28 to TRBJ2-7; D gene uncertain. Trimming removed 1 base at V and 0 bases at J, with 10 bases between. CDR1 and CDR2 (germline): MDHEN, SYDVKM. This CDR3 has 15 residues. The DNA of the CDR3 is TGTGCCAGCAGTTTATTCACCCACTTCTCCTACGAGCAGTACTTC. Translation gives CASSLFTHFSYEQYF.

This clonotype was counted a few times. CDR3 region: CASSHQQAPSDGYTF. The CDR3 DNA follows: TGTGCCAGCAGTCACCAACAGGCCCCGTCGGATGGCTACACCTTC. The rearrangement joins TRBV12-3 or TRBV12-4 to TRBJ1-2; TRBD1 is a possible D gene (5 bases). This CDR3 is 15 amino acids long. V lost 5 bases, J lost 6 bases, and 19 bases lay in between.

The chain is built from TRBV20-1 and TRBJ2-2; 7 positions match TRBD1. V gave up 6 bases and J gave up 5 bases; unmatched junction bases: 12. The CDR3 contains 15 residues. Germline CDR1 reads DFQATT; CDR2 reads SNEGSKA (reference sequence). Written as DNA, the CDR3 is TGCAGTGCGAGGACCGCGACAGGGAGAACCGGGGAGCTGTTTTTT. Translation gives CSARTATGRTGELFF.

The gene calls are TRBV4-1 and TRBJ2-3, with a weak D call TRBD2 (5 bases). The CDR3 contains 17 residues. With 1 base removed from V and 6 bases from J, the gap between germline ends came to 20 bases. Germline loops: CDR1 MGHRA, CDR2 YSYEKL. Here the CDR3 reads CASSQVASSAPFDTQYF. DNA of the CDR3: TGCGCCAGCAGCCAAGTAGCTAGCTCCGCACCCTTCGATACGCAGTATTTT.

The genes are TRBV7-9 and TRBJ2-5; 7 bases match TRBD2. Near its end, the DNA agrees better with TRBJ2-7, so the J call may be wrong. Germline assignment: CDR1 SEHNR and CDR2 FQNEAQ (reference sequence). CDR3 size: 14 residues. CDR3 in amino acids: CASSSGLVANEQYF. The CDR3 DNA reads TGTGCCAGCAGCTCAGGACTAGTTGCGAACGAGCAGTACTTC.

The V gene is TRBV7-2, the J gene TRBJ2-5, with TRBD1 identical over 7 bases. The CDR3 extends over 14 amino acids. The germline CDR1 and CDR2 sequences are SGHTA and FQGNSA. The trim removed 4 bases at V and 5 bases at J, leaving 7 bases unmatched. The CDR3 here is CASSSGTARETQYF. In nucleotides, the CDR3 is TGTGCCAGCAGCTCGGGGACAGCGCGCGAGACCCAGTACTTC.

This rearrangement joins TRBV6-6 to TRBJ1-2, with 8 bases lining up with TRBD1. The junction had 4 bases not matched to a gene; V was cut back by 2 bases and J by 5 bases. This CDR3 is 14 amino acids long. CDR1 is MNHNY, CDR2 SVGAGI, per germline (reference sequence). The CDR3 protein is CASSYVDRGYGYTF. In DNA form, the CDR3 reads TGTGCCAGCAGTTACGTAGACAGGGGATATGGCTACACCTTC.

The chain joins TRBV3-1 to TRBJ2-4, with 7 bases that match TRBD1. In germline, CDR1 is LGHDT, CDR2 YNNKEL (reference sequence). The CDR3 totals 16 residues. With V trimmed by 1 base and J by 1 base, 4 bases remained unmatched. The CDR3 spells CASSQGEQGAKNIQYF. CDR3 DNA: TGTGCCAGCAGCCAAGGCGAACAGGGGGCCAAAAACATTCAGTACTTC.

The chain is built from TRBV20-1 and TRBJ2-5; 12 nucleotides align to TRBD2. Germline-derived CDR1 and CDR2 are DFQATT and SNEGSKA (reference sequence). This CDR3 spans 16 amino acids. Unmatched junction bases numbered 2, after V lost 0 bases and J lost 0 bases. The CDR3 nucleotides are TGCAGTGCTAGAGAGGGACTAGCGGGCAACCAAGAGACCCAGTACTTC. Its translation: CSAREGLAGNQETQYF.